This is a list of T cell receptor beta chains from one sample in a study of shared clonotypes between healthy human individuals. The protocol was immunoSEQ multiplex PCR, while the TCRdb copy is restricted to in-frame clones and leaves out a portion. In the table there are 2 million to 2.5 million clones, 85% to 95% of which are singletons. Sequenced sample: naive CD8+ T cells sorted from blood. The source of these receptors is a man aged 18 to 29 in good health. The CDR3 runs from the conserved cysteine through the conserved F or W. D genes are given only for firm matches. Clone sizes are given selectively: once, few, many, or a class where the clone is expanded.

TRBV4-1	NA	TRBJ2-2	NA	CASSQDTSTGELFF	TGCGCCAGCAGCCAAGATACGAGTACCGGGGAGCTGTTTTTT
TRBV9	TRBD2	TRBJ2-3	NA	CASSVEGLKDTQYF	TGTGCCAGCAGCGTAGAGGGACTAAAGGATACGCAGTATTTT
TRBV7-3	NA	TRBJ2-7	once	CASSWGLGRDYEQYF	TGTGCCAGCAGCTGGGGACTCGGGCGGGACTACGAGCAGTACTTC
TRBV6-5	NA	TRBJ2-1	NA	CATLTGNEQFF	TGTGCCACCCTAACAGGGAATGAGCAGTTCTTC
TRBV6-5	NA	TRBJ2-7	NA	CASSLPESYEQYF	TGTGCCAGCAGTCTACCCGAGAGTTACGAGCAGTACTTC
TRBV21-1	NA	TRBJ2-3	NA	CASSNWDSPSTDTQYF	TGTGCCAGCAGCAATTGGGACAGCCCCAGCACAGATACGCAGTATTTT
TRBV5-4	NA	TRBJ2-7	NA	CASSLEAYYEQYF	TGTGCCAGCAGCTTGGAGGCATACTACGAGCAGTACTTC
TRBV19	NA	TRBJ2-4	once	CASRAEGGDLAKNIQYF	TGTGCCAGCAGGGCTGAGGGCGGAGACCTAGCCAAAAACATTCAGTACTTC
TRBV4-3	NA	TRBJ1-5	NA	CASSQDLTAYQPQHF	TGCGCCAGCAGCCAAGATCTGACAGCCTATCAGCCCCAGCATTTT
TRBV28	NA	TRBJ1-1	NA	CASSLGRGLVGDEAFF	TGTGCCAGCAGTTTAGGCAGGGGCTTGGTTGGAGATGAAGCTTTCTTT
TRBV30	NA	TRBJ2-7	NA	CAWSVLASYEQYF	TGTGCCTGGAGTGTACTGGCATCCTACGAGCAGTACTTC
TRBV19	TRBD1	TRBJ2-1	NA	CASSYGTGSNEQFF	TGTGCCAGTAGTTACGGGACAGGTTCTAATGAGCAGTTCTTC
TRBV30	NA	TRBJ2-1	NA	CAWSPGTEQFF	TGTGCCTGGAGTCCAGGGACTGAGCAGTTCTTC
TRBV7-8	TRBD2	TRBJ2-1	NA	CASSLGPPLAGGHNEQFF	TGTGCCAGCAGTTTGGGCCCTCCGCTAGCGGGAGGACACAATGAGCAGTTCTTC
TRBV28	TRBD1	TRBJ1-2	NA	CASSTGQVYGYTF	TGTGCCAGCAGTACCGGACAGGTCTATGGCTACACCTTC
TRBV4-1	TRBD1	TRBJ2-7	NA	CASSQVGTGTSYEQYF	TGCGCCAGCAGCCAAGTAGGGACAGGTACTTCCTACGAGCAGTACTTC
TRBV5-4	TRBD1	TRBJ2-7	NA	CASSSLDREPNEQYF	TGTGCCAGCAGCTCCCTAGACAGGGAGCCCAACGAGCAGTACTTC
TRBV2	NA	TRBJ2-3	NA	CASSESASTDTQYF	TGTGCCAGCAGTGAATCGGCTAGCACAGATACGCAGTATTTT
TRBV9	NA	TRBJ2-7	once	CASGRDSSYEQYF	TGTGCCAGCGGCCGGGATAGCTCCTACGAGCAGTACTTC
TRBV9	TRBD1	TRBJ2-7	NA	CASSSGTGWNEQYF	TGTGCCAGCAGCTCCGGGACAGGGTGGAACGAGCAGTACTTC
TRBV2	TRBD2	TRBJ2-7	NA	CASSEFGLAGAFSVGEQYF	TGTGCCAGCAGTGAATTTGGACTAGCGGGAGCTTTTTCTGTGGGAGAGCAGTACTTC
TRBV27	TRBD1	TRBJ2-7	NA	CASSPSSGTVSYEQYF	TGTGCCAGCAGTCCCTCATCCGGGACAGTATCCTACGAGCAGTACTTC
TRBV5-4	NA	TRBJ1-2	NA	CASSFSWGDGYTF	TGTGCCAGCAGCTTTTCCTGGGGTGATGGCTACACCTTC
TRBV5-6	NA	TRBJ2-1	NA	CASSLGGFTYNEQFF	TGTGCCAGCAGCTTGGGGGGTTTCACCTACAATGAGCAGTTCTTC
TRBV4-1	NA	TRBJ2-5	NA	CASSLIPWGMETQYF	TGCGCCAGCAGCCTTATCCCTTGGGGTATGGAGACCCAGTACTTC
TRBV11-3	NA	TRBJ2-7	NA	CASSLGDGYEQYF	TGTGCCAGCAGCTTAGGGGACGGCTACGAGCAGTACTTC
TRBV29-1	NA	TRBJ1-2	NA	CSVWTAEHGYTF	TGCAGCGTTTGGACAGCCGAACATGGCTACACCTTC
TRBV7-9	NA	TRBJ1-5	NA	CASSLEGGGGEPQHF	TGTGCCAGCAGCTTAGAGGGGGGAGGCGGAGAGCCCCAGCATTTT